This paragraph reports one TCR beta chain. Additional DNA sequences in this sample encode the identical CDR3. Authors' methods: Reference gene primers were amplified, and this amplification served to estimate nucleated cell counts. Produced via immunoSEQ multiplex PCR; TCRdb's table is partial and in-frame only. V and J calls plus clone size are reproduced from that table; the DNA served to infer D and trimming. Of about 670,000 clones in the sample, about 90% were seen once. These data are taken from a study of blood T cell repertoires in COVID-19. As for the study in general: PBMCs, B-cell-depleted T cells, or T cells provided the cDNA or gDNA that made up the material.

The CDR3 has 14 amino acids. Germline CDR1 reads SEHNR; CDR2 reads FQNEAQ (reference sequence). V shed 5 bases and J 5 bases; nucleotides not matched to a gene: 6. The receptor's source is a woman in her late teens or twenties with acute or convalescent COVID-19. Material: peripheral blood. V usage is TRBV7-9 and J usage is TRBJ1-1; TRBD1 agrees at 9 bases. The DNA for the CDR3 is TGTGCCAGCAGCCCAGGACAGGGGTGGACTGAAGCTTTCTTT. Translation: CASSPGQGWTEAFF.